One sample yielded the 15 T cell receptor beta chains listed below, sequenced in a study of T cells in Graves' hyperthyroidism and ophthalmopathy. What was amplified from RNA transcripts were TCR beta CDR3 regions. Carried out on the TCR CDR3, a first-round RT-PCR used the HTBI primer set. TCRdb passed the multiplex PCR reads through MiXCR, listing each CDR3 protein once. The sample lists around 200,000 distinct CDR3 sequences, 15% to 20% seen once, with about 29% in the top ten. Sequencing was performed on blood. The receptor set was obtained from a woman aged 45-59 years with Graves' hyperthyroidism.

The table lists this clonotype with many counts. J is TRBJ2-1 and V is TRBV24-1; 8 bases agree with TRBD1. Looked up from germline, CDR1 is KGHDR and CDR2 is SFDVKD. CDR3 size: 12 residues. V lost 9 bases and J lost 9; bases outside the gene matches: 6. This chain's CDR3 is CATEQGDAEQFF. The CDR3 coding sequence is TGTGCCACCGAACAGGGGGACGCTGAGCAGTTCTTC.

As concerns this clonotype: The junction shows a germline mismatch at one end, possibly a read error. The chain recombines TRBV5-1 with TRBJ2-3; D may be TRBD1 (6 bases). CDR1 SGHRS and CDR2 YFSETQ come from the germline V gene. The CDR3 loop spans 14 amino acids. The CDR3: CASRLDSSTDTQYF. CDR3 coding DNA: TGCGCCAGCAGGTTGGACAGTTCCACAGATACGCAGTATTTT.

This clonotype was seen many times. This chain links TRBV6-5 with TRBJ2-7; tentative D call: TRBD2 (5 bases). V was cut by 0 bases and J by 2 bases, with 8 bases left in between. Germline V gives CDR1 MNHEY, CDR2 SVGAGI. There are 14 residues in the CDR3. The CDR3 DNA reads TGTGCCAGCAGTTACTCGAGCGGACCCTACGAGCAGTACTTC. It is translated as CASSYSSGPYEQYF.

This clonotype was seen ten or more times. The rearrangement links TRBV20-1 to TRBJ2-7, with D perhaps matching TRBD2 (5 bases). This CDR3 is 15 amino acids long. CDR1 and CDR2 (germline): DFQATT, SNEGSKA (reference sequence). With 0 bases removed from V and 3 bases from J, the gap between germline ends came to 15 bases. CDR3 coding DNA: TGCAGTGCTAGAGATCGGGGTGCCCCGAACTACGAGCAGTACTTC. Its translation is CSARDRGAPNYEQYF.

This clonotype was observed many times. This rearrangement joins TRBV18 to TRBJ1-1; the D is unclear. Germline V gene sequence: CDR1 KGHSH, CDR2 LQKENI. CDR3 size: 14 residues. The V end lost 0 bases, the J end lost 7 bases, and 12 bases lay between the germline ends. The CDR3 region is CASSPPPRVFEAFF. CDR3 DNA: TGTGCCAGCTCACCACCACCCCGAGTATTTGAAGCTTTCTTT.

This clonotype was recorded many times. This chain connects TRBV19 to TRBJ1-5; maybe TRBD1 (5 bases). The length of the CDR3 is 12 residues. From germline, CDR1 is LNHDA and CDR2 SQIVND (reference sequence). The V and J ends lost 2 bases and 9 bases respectively, with 8 bases between them. The CDR3 spells CASSISRVPQHF. CDR3 DNA sequence: TGTGCCAGTAGTATATCCAGGGTGCCCCAGCATTTT.

This clonotype was seen many times. The genes are TRBV7-2 and TRBJ1-2; TRBD1 might be the D (6 bases). Deletions cut 4 bases from V and 7 bases from J, with 13 bases between. CDR1 and CDR2 (germline): SGHTA, FQGNSA. The CDR3 consists of 13 residues. The CDR3 loop reads CASSSGQLGGYTF. In DNA, the CDR3 is TGTGCCAGCAGCTCCGGACAGCTGGGTGGCTACACCTTC.

The sample holds many counts of this clonotype. The genes are TRBV7-9 and TRBJ1-2, with a tentative D call TRBD1 (5 bases). The V gene lost 2 bases and the J gene lost 6 bases, with 16 bases spanning the gap. CDR1 is SEHNR, CDR2 FQNEAQ, per germline (reference sequence). The CDR3 runs 15 residues. The CDR3 spells CASSLLSREVDGYTF. CDR3 DNA sequence: TGTGCCAGCAGCTTATTGAGCAGGGAGGTGGATGGCTACACCTTC.

The rearrangement uses TRBV27 and TRBJ2-1, with 11 bases lining up with TRBD2. CDR1 is MNHEY and CDR2 is SMNVEV in the germline V gene (reference sequence). V lost 6 bases to trimming and J lost 7 bases; unmatched junction nucleotides: 11. CDR3 length equals 16 residues. The CDR3 DNA reads TGTGCCAGCAGACCCTTACTAGCGGGAGTGGGGAATGAGCAGTTCTTC. Translating it yields CASRPLLAGVGNEQFF.

As for this clonotype: This may stem from a read error, because a much larger clone lies one nucleotide away. This chain connects TRBV6-1 to TRBJ1-1; D gene unclear. This CDR3 comprises 14 residues. Trimming cost V 0 bases and J 4 bases, with 9 bases left between them. Germline V gives CDR1 MNHNS, CDR2 SASEGT. For the CDR3, the DNA is TGTGCCAGCAGTGAAGCGCTGAGGGCCACTGAAGCTTTCTTT. This gives the protein CASSEALRATEAFF.

This clonotype was seen repeatedly, ten times or more. The rearrangement links TRBV29-1 to TRBJ1-1, with D hard to call. CDR3 length: 13 residues. V was cut by 0 bases and J by 2 bases, with 7 bases left in between. Germline CDR1 is SQVTM and CDR2 is ANQGSEA. The DNA of the CDR3 is TGCAGCGTTGAAGATCGGGTTAACACTGAAGCTTTCTTT. Translated: CSVEDRVNTEAFF.

This clonotype came up many times. V usage is TRBV7-2 and J usage is TRBJ2-5; no reliable D call. Germline values: CDR1 SGHTA, CDR2 FQGNSA. Trimming removed 5 bases from V and 9 bases from J, with 10 bases in between. CDR3 length: 11 amino acids. CDR3 region: CASSPLDPQYF. Written as DNA, the CDR3 is TGTGCCAGCAGCCCGCTTGATCCCCAGTACTTC.

This clonotype has a count of ten or more. V usage is TRBV7-3 and J usage is TRBJ2-3; a possible D gene is TRBD2 (5 bases). Germline lookup yields CDR1 SGHTA and CDR2 FQGTGA. Trimming shortened V by 2 bases and J by 8 bases, and 17 bases separated the two germline ends. The CDR3 is made up of 15 amino acids. CDR3 DNA: TGTGCCAGCAGCTTACGCGGGTCTTATTCAGGTACGCAGTATTTT. It is translated as CASSLRGSYSGTQYF. The full variable domain, its missing parts supplied by reference TRBV7-3 and TRBJ2-3, is GAGVSQTPSNKVTEKGKYVELRCDPISGHTALYWYRQSLGQGPEFLIYFQGTGAADDSGLPNDRFFAVRPEGSVSTLKIQRTERGDSAVYLCASSLRGSYSGTQYFGPGTRLTVL.

Of note for this clonotype: This may come from a read error, since a much larger clone is one base off. The chain combines TRBV19 with TRBJ1-1; D is undetermined. CDR3 length equals 12 residues. CDR1 LNHDA and CDR2 SQIVND come from the germline V gene (reference sequence). CDR3: CASSTGFTEALF. In DNA form, the CDR3 reads TGTGCCAGTAGTACGGGGTTCACTGAAGCTCTCTTT.

The table lists this clonotype with many counts. The chain carries TRBV11-2 and TRBJ2-3, with TRBD1 identical over 11 bases. This CDR3 has 18 amino acids. Germline CDR1 SGHAT, CDR2 FQNNGV. J lost 2 bases, V lost 3 bases, and 10 bases had no gene match. CDR3 in DNA: TGTGCCAGCAGCTTTAGACCGGGACAGGGGGGGTTCACAGATACGCAGTATTTT. It codes for CASSFRPGQGGFTDTQYF.